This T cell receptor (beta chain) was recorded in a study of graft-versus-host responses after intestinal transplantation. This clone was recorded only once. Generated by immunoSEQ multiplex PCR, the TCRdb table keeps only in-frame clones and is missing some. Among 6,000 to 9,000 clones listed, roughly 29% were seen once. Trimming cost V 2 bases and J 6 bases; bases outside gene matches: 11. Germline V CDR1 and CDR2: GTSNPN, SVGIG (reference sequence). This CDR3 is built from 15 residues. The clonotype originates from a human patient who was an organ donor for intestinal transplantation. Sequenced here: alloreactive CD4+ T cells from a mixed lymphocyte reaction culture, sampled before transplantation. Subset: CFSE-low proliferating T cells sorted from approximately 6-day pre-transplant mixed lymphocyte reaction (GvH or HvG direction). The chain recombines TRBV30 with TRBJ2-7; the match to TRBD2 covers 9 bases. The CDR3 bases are TGTGCCTGGAGTCCACGCATAGCGGGGGCTCGCGAGCAGTACTTC. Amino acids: CAWSPRIAGAREQYF.